These 9 T cell receptor beta chains were all obtained from the same sample, sequenced in a study of T cells in Graves' hyperthyroidism and ophthalmopathy. What was amplified from RNA transcripts were TCR beta CDR3 regions. Carried out on the TCR CDR3, a first-round RT-PCR used the HTBI primer set. Using its own MiXCR run on the multiplex PCR reads, TCRdb lists one record per CDR3 protein. This sample has about 640,000 distinct CDR3 sequences, with around 20% found just once. Sequencing input: blood. The source of these receptors is a man aged 25 to 40 with Graves' ophthalmopathy.

This clonotype came up a few times. The chain recombines TRBV5-5 with TRBJ1-4, with 8 bases aligning to TRBD1. Germline V CDR1 and CDR2: SGHKS, YYEKEE (reference sequence). J was trimmed by 8 bases and V by 2 bases; bases with no gene match: 11. This CDR3 has 16 amino acids. This CDR3 is CASSFAGQGVSEKLFF. The CDR3 DNA sequence: TGTGCCAGCAGCTTCGCTGGACAGGGTGTTAGCGAAAAACTGTTTTTT.

This clonotype has more than one count but fewer than ten. The chain combines TRBV3-1 with TRBJ2-5; 9 positions agree with TRBD1. V was pared by 6 bases and J by 5 bases, with 7 bases of the junction left unmatched. Germline CDR1 is LGHDT and CDR2 is YNNKEL (reference sequence). The CDR3 spans 14 residues. The CDR3: CASRQTGGQETQYF. The DNA for the CDR3 is TGTGCCAGCAGACAAACAGGGGGCCAGGAGACCCAGTACTTC.

This clonotype was counted only a few times. The chain combines TRBV3-1 with TRBJ2-3; 10 bases are shared with TRBD2. Germline V CDR1 and CDR2: LGHDT, YNNKEL (reference sequence). The CDR3 runs 16 residues. The V segment lost 0 bases and the J segment 6 bases; nucleotides outside the gene matches: 6. CDR3: CASSQDPTSGKDTQYF. The CDR3 coding sequence is TGTGCCAGCAGCCAAGATCCCACTAGCGGGAAGGATACGCAGTATTTT.

This clonotype was seen ten or more times. The rearrangement joins TRBV11-2 to TRBJ1-3; 8 bases fit TRBD1. CDR1 and CDR2 (germline): SGHAT, FQNNGV. Trimming took 5 bases from V and 2 from J; bases not matched to a gene: 8. The CDR3 covers 16 residues. The CDR3 spells CASSPGTGRTGNTIYF. The CDR3 DNA follows: TGTGCCAGCAGCCCCGGGACAGGTAGAACTGGAAACACCATATATTTT.

Only a few counts were recorded for this clonotype. The V gene is TRBV20-1, the J gene TRBJ1-1; 8 nucleotides align to TRBD1. Germline V lookup: CDR1 DFQATT, CDR2 SNEGSKA (reference sequence). Trimming removed 4 bases from V and 4 bases from J; junction bases left unmatched: 8. The CDR3 loop spans 14 amino acids. This CDR3 reads CSATDRARTTEAFF. CDR3 in DNA: TGCAGTGCTACGGACAGGGCCCGAACCACTGAAGCTTTCTTT.

This clonotype was detected many times. CDR3 in amino acids: CAGSGLAGVGFTDTQYF. The CDR3 bases are TGTGCCGGGTCAGGACTAGCGGGAGTCGGTTTCACAGATACGCAGTATTTT. V usage is TRBV2 and J usage is TRBJ2-3, with TRBD2 matching 13 bases. V was clipped by 11 bases and J by 2 bases; unmatched bases: 13. The length of the CDR3 is 17 residues. Germline CDR1 is SNHLY and CDR2 is FYNNEI.

There are a few counts of this clonotype. CDR3 nucleotides: TGCAGCGTCGCAGCGGGAGTGCTGTACAATGAGCAGTTCTTC. Encoded protein: CSVAAGVLYNEQFF. The rearrangement joins TRBV29-1 to TRBJ2-1, with 8 bases fitting TRBD2. CDR3 length: 14 amino acids. CDR1 and CDR2 (germline): SQVTM, ANQGSEA. The V gene end was trimmed by 6 bases and the J gene end by 4 bases; junction bases not matched to a gene: 8.

The genes are TRBV5-6 and TRBJ2-1; no clear D. The CDR3 is 15 amino acids. Per the germline V gene, CDR1 is SGHDT and CDR2 is YYEEEE. V gave up 1 base and J gave up 6 bases, with 14 bases separating them. For the CDR3, the DNA is TGTGCCAGCAGCTTGACAGACCGAATGGGCAATGAGCAGTTCTTC. It specifies CASSLTDRMGNEQFF. The full variable domain, its missing parts supplied by reference TRBV5-6 and TRBJ2-1, is DAGVTQSPTHLIKTRGQQVTLRCSPKSGHDTVSWYQQALGQGPQFIFQYYEEEERQRGNFPDRFSGHQFPNYSSELNVNALLLGDSALYLCASSLTDRMGNEQFFGPGTRLTVL.

The chain links TRBV24-1 to TRBJ2-3; D gene unclear. The CDR3 length is 12 residues. CDR1 is KGHDR, CDR2 SFDVKD, per germline. Trimming cost V 0 bases and J 5 bases, with 2 bases left between them. The CDR3 DNA reads TGTGCCACCAGTGATTTGCGAGATACGCAGTATTTT. It encodes CATSDLRDTQYF.